Sequencing of this T cell receptor beta chain was carried out in a study of blood T cell repertoires in COVID-19. As for the study in general: Spain, Italy and the United States supplied samples that represented acute and convalescent COVID-19.

Per the original data handling: Amplification of reference gene primers provided the estimated nucleated cell counts. TCRdb's copy holds only in-frame clones and misses some; the assay was immunoSEQ multiplex PCR. The DNA was the basis for D and trimming; V, J and clone size are from that table. The repertoire holds hundreds of thousands of clones, with approximately 90% as singletons. Trimming pared 4 bases from V and 2 bases from J, leaving 18 bases between. CDR1 is MNHEY and CDR2 is SVGEGT in the germline V gene. The CDR3 spans 16 residues. The study counted Cohort 3 donors as recovered given two negative PCRs, clearance, or symptom resolution. This clone was detected only once.

The sequence was obtained from a woman aged 18-35 years who had recovered from COVID-19. The chain recombines TRBV6-2 or TRBV6-3 with TRBJ2-7; a weak D match, TRBD2 (6 bases). Sequenced sample: PBMCs or T cells enriched from blood (not recorded which). CDR3 in amino acids: CASSSPLEGLAYEQYF. The DNA for the CDR3 is TGTGCCAGCAGTTCTCCTTTAGAGGGACTGGCCTACGAGCAGTACTTC.